This T cell receptor (beta chain) was retrieved from a study of T cells after posttransplantation cyclophosphamide. General observations from the study: Blood and skin or GI T cell repertoires showed limited TRB overlap. Recipient CMV seropositivity and CMV reactivation strongly tracked TRB clonality.

This clone was recorded at least ten times. Its antigen is as yet unknown. Treatment was busulfan-fludarabine conditioning, a marrow graft, and cyclophosphamide on days +3 and +4. The germline V gene has CDR1 SNHLY and CDR2 FYNNEI. The CDR3 sequence is 14 residues long. Trimming took off 2 bases at V and 9 bases at J, with 14 bases between the two ends. The repertoire was sequenced with immunoSEQ multiplex PCR; TCRdb's copy has only in-frame clones and lacks some. The data show around 5,700 clones, none appearing only once, with 25% held by the ten largest. The TCR was taken from a male patient aged 60-70 years who received an allogeneic stem cell transplant from a related donor, was CMV-positive, and had acute GVHD only. Some T cells here may be from the graft donor. The chain uses TRBV2 and TRBJ2-1; TRBD2 is a possible D gene (5 bases). Sequencing was performed on PBMCs, taken roughly 400 days after allogeneic stem cell transplant with posttransplant cyclophosphamide. CDR3 sequence: CASSENTRHSEQFF. CDR3 in DNA: TGTGCCAGCAGTGAAAACACTAGGCATAGTGAGCAGTTCTTC.